This T cell receptor beta chain was profiled in a study of blood T cell repertoires in COVID-19. Generated by immunoSEQ multiplex PCR, the TCRdb table keeps only in-frame clones and is missing some. Among approximately 69,000 clones listed, more than 60% were seen once. V gave up 0 bases and J gave up 2 bases, with 14 bases separating them. Per germline, CDR1 SGHNT and CDR2 YYREEE (reference sequence). The CDR3 length is 16 residues. Material for sequencing was peripheral blood. The sequence derives from a man in his fifties or sixties with acute or convalescent COVID-19. The genes are TRBV5-4 and TRBJ1-1; no definite D call. Here the CDR3 DNA reads TGTGCCAGCAGCTTGGCCGGGAGGAGGATAAACACTGAAGCTTTCTTT. Translating it yields CASSLAGRRINTEAFF.